This T cell receptor (beta chain) was identified in a study of blood T cell repertoires in COVID-19. Overall study: Acute and convalescent COVID-19 samples came from the United States, Italy and Spain. From T cells, B-cell-depleted T cells, or PBMCs came the material, which was cDNA or gDNA.

In the authors' methods: Amplification with reference gene primers provided the estimates of nucleated cell counts. Here immunoSEQ multiplex PCR was the method, and the copy in TCRdb shows in-frame clones only, minus some. V and J calls and clone size follow that table, whereas D and trimming were derived from the DNA. The table includes 81,000 or so clones, 85% to 95% detected once. CDR3 size: 14 residues. Per the germline V gene, CDR1 is SGHTA and CDR2 is FQGNSA. V dropped 2 bases and J dropped 5 bases, with 9 bases sitting between them. Sequences were obtained from peripheral blood. The source is a woman aged 55-70 years with active COVID-19. The chain links TRBV7-2 to TRBJ1-4; D is perhaps TRBD1 (6 bases). CDR3 in DNA: TGTGCCAGCAGCTTATCCGGGACAAATGAAAAACTGTTTTTT. Translating it yields CASSLSGTNEKLFF. Filled out from reference TRBV7-2 and TRBJ1-4, the complete variable domain reads GAGVSQSPSNKVTEKGKDVELRCDPISGHTALYWYRQSLGQGLEFLIYFQGNSAPDKSGLPSDRFSAERTGGSVSTLTIQRTQQEDSAVYLCASSLSGTNEKLFFGSGTQLSVL.